This T cell receptor (beta chain) is from a study of early T cells in non-severe SARS-CoV-2 infection. At the level of the study: Bulk RNA from unsorted whole blood was sequenced; chains were unpaired.

General study findings and limits: VDJdb matching skewed toward anti-spike CD8 responses, missing private and CD4 specificities.

Each single cDNA molecule received a unique molecular identifier. MiXCR, applied by TCRdb to the 5' RACE reads, yields one record per CDR3 protein. The profile shows approximately 49,000 distinct CDR3 sequences, approximately 10% of them singletons. Trimming left V 5 bases short and J 9 bases short, with 13 bases between. The V gene's germline CDR1 is SGHTA and CDR2 FQGNSA. The CDR3 contains 12 residues. This clonotype appeared a few times. What it binds is unknown. This sequence was found in an adult who was a healthcare worker with PCR-confirmed SARS-CoV-2 infection or an uninfected control (not recorded which). This sequence joins TRBV7-2 and TRBJ2-5, with D possibly TRBD2 on 6 matching bases. The sequenced sample was whole blood. Here the CDR3 reads CASSPPGGAQYF. The CDR3 DNA reads as TGTGCCAGCAGCCCTCCTGGCGGGGCCCAGTACTTC.